This is a list of T cell receptor beta chains from one sample in a study of blood T cell repertoires in COVID-19. Sequencing was performed with immunoSEQ multiplex PCR; in TCRdb, only in-frame clones are kept and a portion is missing. The data contain hundreds of thousands of clones, 75% to 90% of them singletons. The source material was PBMCs or T cells enriched from blood (not recorded which). Every receptor here comes from a man aged 55-75 years who had recovered from COVID-19. Both conserved end residues are trimmed from each CDR3. The order of the fields is J gene, V gene, D gene, CDR3 protein. The D gene is left open where the match is weak.

j_call: TRBJ1-4
v_call: TRBV5-1
d_call: TRBD1
cdr3_aa: ASSWTGQEKLF

j_call: TRBJ2-3
v_call: TRBV7-9
d_call: .
cdr3_aa: ASSLSIDTQY

j_call: TRBJ2-1
v_call: TRBV30
d_call: TRBD2
cdr3_aa: AWSRGLAANEQF

j_call: TRBJ1-1
v_call: TRBV19
d_call: .
cdr3_aa: ASSNSGPETEAF

j_call: TRBJ2-3
v_call: TRBV6-5
d_call: .
cdr3_aa: ASSYSRSTDTQY

j_call: TRBJ2-2
v_call: TRBV12-3/TRBV12-4
d_call: TRBD2
cdr3_aa: ASSPTSAGELF

j_call: TRBJ1-4
v_call: TRBV5-1
d_call: TRBD1
cdr3_aa: ASSTGGEGEKLF

j_call: TRBJ2-5
v_call: TRBV28
d_call: TRBD1
cdr3_aa: ASRSKKGTETETQY

j_call: TRBJ2-3
v_call: TRBV7-2
d_call: TRBD1
cdr3_aa: ASSLTGGLDTQY

j_call: TRBJ1-6
v_call: TRBV30
d_call: .
cdr3_aa: AWSTSRPRSWCLPLH

j_call: TRBJ2-3
v_call: TRBV5-1
d_call: .
cdr3_aa: ASSGQSLGDTQY

j_call: TRBJ2-2
v_call: TRBV5-4
d_call: .
cdr3_aa: ASSLAGRGSIGELF

j_call: TRBJ2-1
v_call: TRBV30
d_call: TRBD1
cdr3_aa: ACDPGTASYNEQF

j_call: TRBJ1-5
v_call: TRBV28
d_call: TRBD1
cdr3_aa: ASSSPSVQGGSQPQH

j_call: TRBJ1-4
v_call: TRBV5-1
d_call: .
cdr3_aa: ASSERTVELNEKLF

j_call: TRBJ1-4
v_call: TRBV24-1
d_call: TRBD1
cdr3_aa: ATSDPGTGAANEKLF

j_call: TRBJ1-5
v_call: TRBV6-5
d_call: .
cdr3_aa: ASRTGHPNQPQH